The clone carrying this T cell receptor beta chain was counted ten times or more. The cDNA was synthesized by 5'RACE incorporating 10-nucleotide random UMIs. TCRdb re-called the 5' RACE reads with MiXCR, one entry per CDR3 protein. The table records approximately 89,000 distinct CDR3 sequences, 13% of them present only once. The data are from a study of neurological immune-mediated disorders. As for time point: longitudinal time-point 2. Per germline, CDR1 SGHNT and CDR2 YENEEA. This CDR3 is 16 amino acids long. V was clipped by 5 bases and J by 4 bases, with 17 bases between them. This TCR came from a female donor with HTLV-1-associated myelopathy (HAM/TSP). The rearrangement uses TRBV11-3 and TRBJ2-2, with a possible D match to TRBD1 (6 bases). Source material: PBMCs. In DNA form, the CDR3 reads TGTGCCAGCAGCCCCGGGGCAGGGGATTTCACCGGGGAGCTGTTTTTT. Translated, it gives CASSPGAGDFTGELFF.